These T cell receptor beta chains were read from a single sample in a study of cytomegalovirus exposure and HLA in healthy donors. Measured with immunoSEQ multiplex PCR; TCRdb has only the in-frame clones, and not every one. Here the sample spans about 150,000 clones, 80% being singletons. The source material was PBMCs. These receptors originate from a woman in her thirties or forties in good health and CMV-seropositive. Each CDR3 is given without its conserved first and last residue. D genes are given only for firm matches.

.,TRBV2,ASSGTEYNEQF
TRBD2,TRBV7-9,ASSTGLAGVSEQF
.,TRBV14,ASSQGHEKLF
.,TRBV9,ASSVERGTEAF
.,TRBV5-1,ASSLDRPATNEKLF
.,TRBV6-5,ASSPGGGYGYT
.,TRBV6-1,ASKGVSSYNEQF
.,TRBV7-2,ASSLQGGRTDTQY
TRBD1,TRBV5-5,ASSLGDSLYEQY
.,TRBV14,ASSPNRRNTGELF
.,TRBV11-3,ASSLAGGSVGELF
TRBD1,TRBV27,AIRASGQLNEQF
TRBD1,TRBV5-6,ASSLNSGQRNTEAF
.,TRBV6-1,ASRIVVGINEQF
.,TRBV2,ASSEVSMGRRGSSQETQY